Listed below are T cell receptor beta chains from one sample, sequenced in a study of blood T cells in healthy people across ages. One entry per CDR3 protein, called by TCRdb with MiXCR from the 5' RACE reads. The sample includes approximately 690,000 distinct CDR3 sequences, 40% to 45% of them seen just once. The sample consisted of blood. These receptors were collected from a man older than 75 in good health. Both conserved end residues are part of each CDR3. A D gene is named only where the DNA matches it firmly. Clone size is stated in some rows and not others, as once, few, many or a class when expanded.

cdr3_aa: CTSSLLSGRADTQYF
cdr3_nt: TGTACCAGCAGCTTGCTTAGCGGGAGAGCAGATACGCAGTATTTT
j_call: TRBJ2-3
d_call: TRBD2
clone_size: -
v_call: TRBV7-9

cdr3_aa: CASSEARGIGETQYF
cdr3_nt: TGTGCCAGCAGTGAAGCGAGGGGTATTGGGGAGACCCAGTACTTC
j_call: TRBJ2-5
d_call: -
clone_size: -
v_call: TRBV6-1

cdr3_aa: CATSDLSTGGPETQYF
cdr3_nt: TGTGCCACCAGTGACCTATCTACAGGGGGCCCGGAGACCCAGTACTTC
j_call: TRBJ2-5
d_call: TRBD1
clone_size: -
v_call: TRBV24-1

cdr3_aa: CASSQDLGADFTNTGELFF
cdr3_nt: TGTGCCAGCAGCCAAGATCTAGGAGCCGACTTTACGAACACCGGGGAGCTGTTTTTT
j_call: TRBJ2-2
d_call: -
clone_size: few
v_call: TRBV4-2

cdr3_aa: CASSYNAGQANYGYTF
cdr3_nt: TGCGCCAGCAGCTATAATGCGGGACAAGCTAACTATGGCTACACCTTC
j_call: TRBJ1-2
d_call: -
clone_size: -
v_call: TRBV5-1

cdr3_aa: CASSFSPDGQSFGYTF
cdr3_nt: TGTGCCAGCAGCTTTTCCCCCGACGGACAGTCGTTTGGCTACACCTTC
j_call: TRBJ1-2
d_call: -
clone_size: -
v_call: TRBV7-3

cdr3_aa: CASSLASGSRTQYF
cdr3_nt: TGCGCCAGCAGCTTGGCCAGCGGGAGTCGTACGCAGTATTTT
j_call: TRBJ2-3
d_call: TRBD2
clone_size: -
v_call: TRBV5-1

cdr3_aa: CASSQDIGPGPAAFF
cdr3_nt: TGCGCCAGCAGCCAAGATATCGGCCCAGGACCTGCAGCTTTCTTT
j_call: TRBJ1-1
d_call: -
clone_size: many
v_call: TRBV4-3

cdr3_aa: CASRRTSGETGELFF
cdr3_nt: TGTGCCAGCAGGCGGACTAGCGGAGAAACCGGGGAGCTGTTTTTT
j_call: TRBJ2-2
d_call: TRBD2
clone_size: -
v_call: TRBV6-5

cdr3_aa: CASSYSADNPFIGELFF
cdr3_nt: TGTGCCAGCAGTTACTCGGCGGACAACCCTTTTATCGGGGAGCTGTTTTTT
j_call: TRBJ2-2
d_call: -
clone_size: few
v_call: TRBV6-5

cdr3_aa: CASSLRYLTGLETQYF
cdr3_nt: TGTGCCAGCAGCCTAAGATATCTGACAGGGCTGGAGACCCAGTACTTC
j_call: TRBJ2-5
d_call: TRBD1
clone_size: few
v_call: TRBV14

cdr3_aa: CSAQTGSTDTQYF
cdr3_nt: TGCAGCGCGCAGACAGGAAGCACAGATACGCAGTATTTT
j_call: TRBJ2-3
d_call: -
clone_size: many
v_call: TRBV29-1

cdr3_aa: CASSLMLHTGELFF
cdr3_nt: TGTGCCAGCAGCTTAATGCTACACACCGGGGAGCTGTTTTTT
j_call: TRBJ2-2
d_call: -
clone_size: -
v_call: TRBV7-2

cdr3_aa: CASSQPGQGTNEQYF
cdr3_nt: TGTGCCAGCAGTCAACCGGGACAGGGGACGAACGAGCAGTACTTC
j_call: TRBJ2-7
d_call: TRBD1
clone_size: few
v_call: TRBV6-6

cdr3_aa: CASSWEVRAKNIQYF
cdr3_nt: TGTGCCAGCAGTTGGGAAGTAAGGGCCAAAAACATTCAGTACTTC
j_call: TRBJ2-4
d_call: -
clone_size: -
v_call: TRBV6-1

cdr3_aa: CASSLTRTGVYGYTF
cdr3_nt: TGTGCCAGCAGCTTGACCCGGACAGGAGTATATGGCTACACCTTC
j_call: TRBJ1-2
d_call: TRBD1
clone_size: many
v_call: TRBV7-2